A selection of T cell receptor beta chains follows, all from one sample in a study of T cell responses to AZD1222 COVID-19 vaccine. Data came from immunoSEQ multiplex PCR; TCRdb stores just in-frame clones and leaves some out. The table records about 150,000 clones, 88% of them present only once. Sequenced here: peripheral blood, sampled on day 0 of AZD1222 vaccination. The receptors were sampled from an adult in good health. The CDR3 runs from the conserved cysteine through the conserved F or W.

v_call: TRBV7-3; j_call: TRBJ2-1; cdr3_aa: CASSLIGTSHNEQFF
v_call: TRBV9; j_call: TRBJ2-2; cdr3_aa: CASSVELVAGELFF
v_call: TRBV7-9; j_call: TRBJ2-5; cdr3_aa: CASSPAQGALETQYF
v_call: TRBV5-4; j_call: TRBJ2-7; cdr3_aa: CASSLDSVYEQYF
v_call: TRBV28; j_call: TRBJ1-2; cdr3_aa: CASSLVGQGEGYTF
v_call: TRBV5-8; j_call: TRBJ2-2; cdr3_aa: CASSPRRANTGELFF
v_call: TRBV20-1; j_call: TRBJ2-3; cdr3_aa: CSAISTDTQYF
v_call: TRBV29-1; j_call: TRBJ1-2; cdr3_aa: CSVDWSKRSYGYTF
v_call: TRBV19; j_call: TRBJ1-5; cdr3_aa: CASSIWEGGGNQPQHF
v_call: TRBV5-5; j_call: TRBJ2-4; cdr3_aa: CASSLAGASDIQYF
v_call: TRBV19; j_call: TRBJ2-5; cdr3_aa: CASSDGQGRVETQYF
v_call: TRBV23-1; j_call: TRBJ1-3; cdr3_aa: CASSPGRAHIPNQTGNTIYF
v_call: TRBV6-2/TRBV6-3; j_call: TRBJ1-5; cdr3_aa: CASSSRLGGNQPQHF
v_call: TRBV28; j_call: TRBJ2-7; cdr3_aa: CASSNGLATGAYEQYF